Each of the 9 T cell receptor beta chains below was sequenced from the same sample in a study of blood T cell repertoires in COVID-19. Clones were read by immunoSEQ multiplex PCR, and TCRdb kept only the in-frame ones, dropping some. The sample includes about 170,000 clones, 70% to 90% of them seen just once. The sample comprised peripheral blood. The receptors here all came from a woman at least 80 years old in a cohort sampled during active or convalescent COVID-19.

The table lists this clone with a few counts. The gene calls are TRBV5-4 and TRBJ1-2; 10 nucleotides match TRBD1. With 4 bases clipped from V and 3 bases from J, the junction kept 6 bases outside the gene matches. Germline CDR1 reads SGHNT; CDR2 reads YYREEE (reference sequence). CDR3 size: 15 residues. CDR3 DNA sequence: TGTGCCAGCAGCCTGGGGACAGGGGCGGACTATGGCTACACCTTC. Its translation: CASSLGTGADYGYTF.

The V call is TRBV18, the J call TRBJ1-1; tentatively, D is TRBD1 (6 bases). Germline V gives CDR1 KGHSH, CDR2 LQKENI. This CDR3 comprises 11 residues. The V end lost 6 bases, the J end lost 8 bases, and 10 bases lay between the germline ends. CDR3 loop: CASSPDREAFF. CDR3 DNA: TGTGCCAGCTCCCCGGACAGAGAAGCTTTCTTT.

This chain uses TRBV6-5 with TRBJ2-3, with 9 bases fitting TRBD1. This CDR3 has 14 residues. CDR1 MNHEY and CDR2 SVGAGI come from the germline V gene. The trim removed 9 bases at V and 3 bases at J, leaving 7 bases unmatched. CDR3 nucleotides: TGTGCCAGTGTACAGGGGGCAGCGACAGATACGCAGTATTTT. This encodes CASVQGAATDTQYF.

This sequence joins TRBV10-1 and TRBJ2-3, with D perhaps matching TRBD1 (5 bases). CDR1 is WNHNN, CDR2 SYGVQD, per germline (reference sequence). V was trimmed by 3 bases and J by 5 bases, leaving 18 bases between them. The CDR3 sequence is 16 residues long. CDR3 in amino acids: CASSDEGVAPRDTQYF. CDR3 DNA: TGCGCCAGCAGTGATGAAGGGGTAGCCCCAAGAGATACGCAGTATTTT.

V and J are TRBV11-3 and TRBJ2-2; 11 nucleotides match TRBD1. After removal of 5 bases from V and 7 bases from J, the junction contained 3 bases not matched to a gene. Germline V gene sequence: CDR1 SGHNT, CDR2 YENEEA. The CDR3 contains 14 residues. This CDR3 is CASSRTGGGGELFF. In nucleotides, the CDR3 is TGTGCCAGCAGCCGGACAGGGGGCGGCGGGGAGCTGTTTTTT.

V and J are TRBV6-5 and TRBJ2-3; TRBD2 might be the D (5 bases). Trimming pared 6 bases from V and 1 base from J, leaving 8 bases between. The CDR3 is 13 amino acids. Germline assignment: CDR1 MNHEY and CDR2 SVGAGI. The CDR3 DNA reads TGTGCCAGCAGCCGTAGCGGCACAGATACGCAGTATTTT. This encodes CASSRSGTDTQYF.

This clone was detected a few times. The V gene is TRBV7-9, the J gene TRBJ2-3, with D maybe TRBD1 (6 bases). The ends were cut back, 5 bases at V and 0 bases at J, with 18 bases in the middle. CDR3 size: 17 residues. Per germline, CDR1 SEHNR and CDR2 FQNEAQ (reference sequence). The CDR3 bases are TGTGCCAGCAGCCTCCTGACCGGGACACTGAGCACAGATACGCAGTATTTT. Amino acids: CASSLLTGTLSTDTQYF.

This chain connects TRBV27 to TRBJ1-4; D is unclear. The germline V gene encodes CDR1 MNHEY and CDR2 SMNVEV (reference sequence). The CDR3 is 18 residues long. V lost 3 bases and J lost 8, with 25 bases in between. DNA of the CDR3: TGTGCCAGCAGTTTCCCGTTTGAAAGGCCCCAGCGAGGCGAAAAACTGTTTTTT. It specifies CASSFPFERPQRGEKLFF.

This clone was observed a few times. V usage is TRBV11-3 and J usage is TRBJ2-2; 9 bases fit TRBD1. Germline V lookup: CDR1 SGHNT, CDR2 YENEEA. CDR3 length: 16 amino acids. V trimming: 3 bases; J trimming: 3 bases; junction bases outside the gene matches: 5. Written as DNA, the CDR3 is TGTGCCAGCAGCTTGTATGGGACAGGGTACACCGGGGAGCTGTTTTTT. This codes for CASSLYGTGYTGELFF.